This T cell receptor beta chain stems from a study of cytomegalovirus exposure and HLA in healthy donors. Study background: Among the 398 genotyped donors, approximately 80% were placed in the Caucasian-associated ancestry cluster.

Whole-study results and caveats: Equally common other TCR beta chains were less clonally expanded than HLA-associated ones, a later analysis found.

On this clone itself: Its antigen is unknown.

Both 60 Vbeta primers and 13 Jbeta primers went into the PCR. Assay used: immunoSEQ multiplex PCR; TCRdb lists only in-frame clones, some missing. The profile shows about 120,000 clones, 9.5% of them singletons. The sample consisted of PBMCs. This clonotype originated in a man between 25 and 39 years old in good health and CMV-seronegative.

The DNA of the CDR3 is TGTGCCAGCTCAATCTCCGGGACAGGGGCAGATACGCAGTATTTT. It specifies CASSISGTGADTQYF. The V gene is TRBV18, the J gene TRBJ2-3, with 10 bases fitting TRBD1. The CDR3 is 15 amino acids. Trimming took 5 bases from V and 4 from J; bases not matched to a gene: 6. Looked up from germline, CDR1 is KGHSH and CDR2 is LQKENI. Full variable domain (remainder filled in from reference TRBV18 and TRBJ2-3): NAGVMQNPRHLVRRRGQEARLRCSPMKGHSHVYWYRQLPEEGLKFMVYLQKENIIDESGMPKERFSAEFPKEGPSILRIQQVVRGDSAAYFCASSISGTGADTQYFGPGTRLTVL.